This T cell receptor beta chain originates from a study of T cells in Graves' hyperthyroidism and ophthalmopathy. General study points: The model predicted ophthalmopathy a median approximately 6 months before onset.

Amplification of TCR beta CDR3 regions was performed using RNA transcripts as template. The HTBI primer set served for first-round RT-PCR of the TCR CDR3. TCRdb recomputed calls from the multiplex PCR reads with MiXCR, one row per CDR3 protein. This sample has about 250,000 distinct CDR3 sequences; about 20% occur once, and the top ten carry approximately 60%. From approximately 9.1 ml of fresh peripheral blood, PBMCs were isolated. Per the germline V gene, CDR1 is SGHTA and CDR2 is FQGTGA. The germline V and J ends were trimmed by 4 bases and 2 bases, with 14 bases remaining between them. CDR3 length: 16 amino acids. A remark on this clonotype: The antigen is undetermined.

This clonotype was obtained from a man aged 25 to 45 with Graves' ophthalmopathy. The sample consisted of blood. V and J are TRBV7-3 and TRBJ2-2; the D gene is possibly TRBD2 (6 bases). CDR3 DNA: TGTGCCAGCAGCTACGGCGGGACGATAAACACCGGGGAGCTGTTTTTT. Protein product: CASSYGGTINTGELFF.